This T cell receptor beta chain came from a study of beta chain features in type 1 diabetes. This clone occurred a few times. What it binds is unknown. Reverse transcription of all isolated RNA meant that expressed TCRB transcripts were sequenced. TCRdb's copy holds only in-frame clones and misses some; the assay was immunoSEQ multiplex PCR. This repertoire shows 430,000 or so clones, over 10% found once; its top ten account for 0.045% to 0.06%. Findings and caveats of the study: Researchers report that Type 1 diabetes patients had moderately but significantly shorter TCRB CDR3s across all four CD4+ subsets. In type 1 diabetes patients, VDJ junctions had fewer insertions; deletions at these junctions were more frequent.

Germline loops: CDR1 KGHSH, CDR2 LQKENI. This CDR3 has 16 amino acids. V lost 3 bases, J lost 2 bases, and 15 bases lay in between. Sequencing was performed on naive CD4+ T cells from blood. This sequence was found in a woman in her late teens or twenties in good health. The chain is built from TRBV18 and TRBJ2-3; D call uncertain. As DNA, the CDR3 is TGTGCCAGCTCACCCAGACCCAAGGGCCACACAGATACGCAGTATTTT. Amino acid sequence: CASSPRPKGHTDTQYF.